The TCR beta chain under discussion was sequenced for a study of T cells in Graves' hyperthyroidism and ophthalmopathy. Study results and caveats: By a 13 V-J model, ophthalmopathy was set apart from stable hyperthyroidism.

The CDR3 consists of 17 residues. V was pared by 1 base and J by 6 bases, with 13 bases of the junction left unmatched. Amplification yielded TCR beta CDR3 regions, with RNA transcripts as the source. A set of HTBI primers served as the primers for a first-round RT-PCR of the TCR CDR3. TCRdb reprocessed the multiplex PCR reads via MiXCR and lists one record per CDR3 protein. The sample consists of a few hundred thousand distinct CDR3 sequences, around a sixth of them appearing once. This clonotype was observed a handful of times. Its specificity is not known. The sequencing sample was made of blood. The TCR was taken from a woman in her twenties or thirties with Graves' hyperthyroidism. The V call is TRBV12-3 or TRBV12-4, the J call TRBJ2-5; 8 bases align to TRBD1. The CDR3 sequence: CASSLDGRGQGRQTQYF. The CDR3 DNA reads as TGTGCCAGCAGTTTAGACGGGCGTGGACAGGGCCGACAGACCCAGTACTTC.